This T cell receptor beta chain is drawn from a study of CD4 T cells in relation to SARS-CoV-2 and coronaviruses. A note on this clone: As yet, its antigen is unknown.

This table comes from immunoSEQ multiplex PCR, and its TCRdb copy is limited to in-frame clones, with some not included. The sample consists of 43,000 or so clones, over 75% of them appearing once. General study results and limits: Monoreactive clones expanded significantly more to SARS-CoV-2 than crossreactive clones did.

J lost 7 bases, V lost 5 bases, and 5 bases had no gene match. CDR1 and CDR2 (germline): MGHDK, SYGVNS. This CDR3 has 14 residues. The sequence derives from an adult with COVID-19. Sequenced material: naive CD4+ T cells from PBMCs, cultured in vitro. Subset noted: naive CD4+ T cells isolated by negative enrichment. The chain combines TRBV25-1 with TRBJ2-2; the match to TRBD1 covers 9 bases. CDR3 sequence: CASSRTGDDGELFF. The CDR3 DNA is TGTGCCAGCAGTAGGACAGGGGATGACGGGGAGCTGTTTTTT.